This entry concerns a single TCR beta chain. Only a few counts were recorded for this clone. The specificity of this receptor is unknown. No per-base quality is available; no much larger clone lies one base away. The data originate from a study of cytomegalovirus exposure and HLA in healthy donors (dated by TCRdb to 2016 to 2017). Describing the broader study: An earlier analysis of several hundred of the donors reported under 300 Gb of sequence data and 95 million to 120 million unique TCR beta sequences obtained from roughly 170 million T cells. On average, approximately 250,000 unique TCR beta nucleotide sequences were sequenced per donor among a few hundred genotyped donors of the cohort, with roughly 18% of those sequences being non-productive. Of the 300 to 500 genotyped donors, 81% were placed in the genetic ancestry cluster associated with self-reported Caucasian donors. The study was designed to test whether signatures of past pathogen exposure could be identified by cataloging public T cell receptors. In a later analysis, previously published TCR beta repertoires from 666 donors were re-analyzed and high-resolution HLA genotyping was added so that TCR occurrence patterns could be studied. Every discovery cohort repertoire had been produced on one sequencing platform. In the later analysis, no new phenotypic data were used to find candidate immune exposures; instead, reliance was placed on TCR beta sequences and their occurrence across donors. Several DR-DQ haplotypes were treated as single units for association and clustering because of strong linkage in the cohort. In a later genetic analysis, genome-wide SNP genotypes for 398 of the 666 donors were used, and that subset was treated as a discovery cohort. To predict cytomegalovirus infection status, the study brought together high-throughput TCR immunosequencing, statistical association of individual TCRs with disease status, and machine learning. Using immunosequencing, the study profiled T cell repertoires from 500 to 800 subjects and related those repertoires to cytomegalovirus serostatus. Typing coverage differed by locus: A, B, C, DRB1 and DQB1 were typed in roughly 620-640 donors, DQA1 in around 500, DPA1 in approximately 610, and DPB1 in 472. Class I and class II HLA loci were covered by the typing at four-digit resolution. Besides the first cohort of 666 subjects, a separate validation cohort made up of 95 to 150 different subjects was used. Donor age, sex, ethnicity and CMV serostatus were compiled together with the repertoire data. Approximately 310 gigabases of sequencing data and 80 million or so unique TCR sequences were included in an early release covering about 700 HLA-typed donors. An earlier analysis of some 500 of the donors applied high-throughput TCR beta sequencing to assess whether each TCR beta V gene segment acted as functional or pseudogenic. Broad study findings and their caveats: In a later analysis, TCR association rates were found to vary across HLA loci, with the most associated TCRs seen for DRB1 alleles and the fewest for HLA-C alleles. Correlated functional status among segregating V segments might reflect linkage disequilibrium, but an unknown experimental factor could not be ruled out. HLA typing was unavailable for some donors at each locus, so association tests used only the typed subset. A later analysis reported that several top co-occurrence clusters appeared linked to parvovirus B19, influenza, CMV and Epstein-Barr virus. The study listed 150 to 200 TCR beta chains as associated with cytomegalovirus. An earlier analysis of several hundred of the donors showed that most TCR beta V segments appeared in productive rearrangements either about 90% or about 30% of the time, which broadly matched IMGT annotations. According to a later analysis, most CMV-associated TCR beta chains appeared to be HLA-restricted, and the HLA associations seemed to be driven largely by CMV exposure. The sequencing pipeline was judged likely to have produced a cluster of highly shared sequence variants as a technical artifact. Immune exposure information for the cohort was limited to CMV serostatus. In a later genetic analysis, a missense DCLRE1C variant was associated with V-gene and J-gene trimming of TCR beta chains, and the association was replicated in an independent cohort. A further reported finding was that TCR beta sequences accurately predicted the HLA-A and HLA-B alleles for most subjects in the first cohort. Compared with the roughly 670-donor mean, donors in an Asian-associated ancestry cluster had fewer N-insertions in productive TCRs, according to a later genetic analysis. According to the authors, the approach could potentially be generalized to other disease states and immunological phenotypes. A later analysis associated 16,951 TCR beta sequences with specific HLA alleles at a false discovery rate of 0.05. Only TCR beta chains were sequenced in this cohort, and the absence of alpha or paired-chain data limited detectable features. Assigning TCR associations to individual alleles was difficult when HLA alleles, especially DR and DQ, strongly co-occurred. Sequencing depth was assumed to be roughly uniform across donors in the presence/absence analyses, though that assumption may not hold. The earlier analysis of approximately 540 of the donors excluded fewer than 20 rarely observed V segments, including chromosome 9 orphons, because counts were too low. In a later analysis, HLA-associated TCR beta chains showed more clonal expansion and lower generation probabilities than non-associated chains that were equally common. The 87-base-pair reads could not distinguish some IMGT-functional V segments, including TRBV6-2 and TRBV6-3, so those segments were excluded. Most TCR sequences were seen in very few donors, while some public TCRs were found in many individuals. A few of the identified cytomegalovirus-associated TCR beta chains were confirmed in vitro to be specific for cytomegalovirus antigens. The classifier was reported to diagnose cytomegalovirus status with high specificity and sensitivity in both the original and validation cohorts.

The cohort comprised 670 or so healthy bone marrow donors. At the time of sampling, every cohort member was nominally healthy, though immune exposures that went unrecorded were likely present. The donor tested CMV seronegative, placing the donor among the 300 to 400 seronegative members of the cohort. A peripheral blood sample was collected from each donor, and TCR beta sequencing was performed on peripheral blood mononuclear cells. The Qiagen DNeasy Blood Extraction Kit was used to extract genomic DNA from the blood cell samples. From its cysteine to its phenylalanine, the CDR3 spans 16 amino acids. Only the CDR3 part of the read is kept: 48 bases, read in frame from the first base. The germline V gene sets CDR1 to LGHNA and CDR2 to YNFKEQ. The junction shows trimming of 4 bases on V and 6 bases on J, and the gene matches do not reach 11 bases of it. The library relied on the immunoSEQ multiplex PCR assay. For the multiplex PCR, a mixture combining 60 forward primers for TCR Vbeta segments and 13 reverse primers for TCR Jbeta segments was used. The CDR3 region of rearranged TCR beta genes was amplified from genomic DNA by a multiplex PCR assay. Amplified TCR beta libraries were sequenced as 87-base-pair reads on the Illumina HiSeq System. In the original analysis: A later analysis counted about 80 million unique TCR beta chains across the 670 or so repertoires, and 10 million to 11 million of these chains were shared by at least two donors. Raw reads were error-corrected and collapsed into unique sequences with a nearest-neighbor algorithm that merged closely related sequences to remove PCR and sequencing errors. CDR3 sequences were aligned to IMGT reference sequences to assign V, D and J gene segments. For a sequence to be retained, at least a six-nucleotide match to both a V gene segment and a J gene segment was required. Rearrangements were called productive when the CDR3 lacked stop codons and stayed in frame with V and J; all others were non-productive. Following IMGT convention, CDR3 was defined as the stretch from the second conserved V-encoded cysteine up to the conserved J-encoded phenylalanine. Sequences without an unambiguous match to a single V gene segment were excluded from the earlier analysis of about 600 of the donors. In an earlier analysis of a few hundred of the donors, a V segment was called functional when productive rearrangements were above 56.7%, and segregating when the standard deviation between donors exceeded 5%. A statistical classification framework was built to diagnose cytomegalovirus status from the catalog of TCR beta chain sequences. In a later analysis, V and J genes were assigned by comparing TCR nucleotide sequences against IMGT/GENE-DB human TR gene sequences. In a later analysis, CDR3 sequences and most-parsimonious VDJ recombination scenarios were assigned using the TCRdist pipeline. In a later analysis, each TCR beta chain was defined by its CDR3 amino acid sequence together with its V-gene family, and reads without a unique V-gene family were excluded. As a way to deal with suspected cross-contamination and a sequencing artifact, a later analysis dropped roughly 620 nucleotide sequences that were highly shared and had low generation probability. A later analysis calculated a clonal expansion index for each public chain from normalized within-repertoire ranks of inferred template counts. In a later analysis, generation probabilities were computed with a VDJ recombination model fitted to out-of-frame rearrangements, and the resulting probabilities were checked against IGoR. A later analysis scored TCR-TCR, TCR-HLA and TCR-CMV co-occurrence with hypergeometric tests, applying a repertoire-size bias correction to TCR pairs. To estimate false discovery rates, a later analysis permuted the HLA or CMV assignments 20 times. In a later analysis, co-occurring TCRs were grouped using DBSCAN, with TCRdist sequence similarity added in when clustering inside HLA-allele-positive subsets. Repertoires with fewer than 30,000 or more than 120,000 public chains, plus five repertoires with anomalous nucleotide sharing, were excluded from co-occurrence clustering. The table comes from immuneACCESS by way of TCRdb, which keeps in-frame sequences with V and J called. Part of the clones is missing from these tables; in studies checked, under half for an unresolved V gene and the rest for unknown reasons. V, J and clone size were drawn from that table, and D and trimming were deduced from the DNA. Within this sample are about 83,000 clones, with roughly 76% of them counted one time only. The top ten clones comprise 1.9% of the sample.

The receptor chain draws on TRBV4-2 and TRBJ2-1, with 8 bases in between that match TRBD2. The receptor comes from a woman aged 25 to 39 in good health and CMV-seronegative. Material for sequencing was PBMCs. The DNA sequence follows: TGTGCCAGCAGCCTGACTAGCGCCCTGGGCGGCAATGAGCAGTTCTTC. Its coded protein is CASSLTSALGGNEQFF.